Each of the 6 T cell receptor beta chains below was sequenced from the same sample in a study of T cell repertoires in cytomegalovirus infection. TCRdb processed the reads anew with MiXCR; each CDR3 protein has one entry. The table includes approximately 500,000 distinct CDR3 sequences, roughly 12% detected once. The source material was PBMCs. These TCRs come from a human donor in good health (CMV status not recorded). Some clones in this sample may be carry-over from other donors' samples.

This clonotype was found many times. This rearrangement joins TRBV7-9 to TRBJ1-2; unclear D gene. This CDR3 is 14 amino acids long. Germline-derived CDR1 and CDR2 are SEHNR and FQNEAQ (reference sequence). Trimming stripped 3 bases from V and 7 bases from J, with 15 bases between. The CDR3 sequence: CASSFETDQSGYTF. CDR3 coding DNA: TGTGCCAGCAGCTTCGAAACAGACCAGAGTGGCTACACCTTC.

This clonotype came up many times. A much larger clone is a single base away; this may be a read error. This chain joins TRBV7-9 and TRBJ2-7, with unresolved D. The V end lost 3 bases, the J end lost 3 bases, and 3 bases lay between the germline ends. The germline gives CDR1 SEHNR, CDR2 FQNEAQ (reference sequence). This CDR3 is 11 amino acids long. CDR3 in amino acids: CASSFYYEQYF. In DNA, the CDR3 is TGTGCCAGCAGCTTTTACTACGAGCAGTACTTC.

The chain recombines TRBV2 with TRBJ1-1; TRBD1 might be the D (5 bases). The CDR3 length is 18 residues. Germline V gene sequence: CDR1 SNHLY, CDR2 FYNNEI. The germline V and J ends were trimmed by 0 bases and 6 bases, with 23 bases remaining between them. For the CDR3, the DNA is TGTGCCAGCAGTGAAGCCGCCGGGGCGCGACAACTGACGGCTGAAGCTTTCTTT. It encodes CASSEAAGARQLTAEAFF.

This clonotype was counted many times. The chain joins TRBV28 to TRBJ1-3, with a tentative D call TRBD1 (6 bases). This CDR3 contains 16 residues. The germline V and J ends were trimmed by 5 bases and 0 bases, with 14 bases remaining between them. Per the germline V gene, CDR1 is MDHEN and CDR2 is SYDVKM. This chain's CDR3 is CASSIAGTLSGNTIYF. In DNA form, the CDR3 reads TGTGCCAGCAGTATCGCCGGGACACTCTCTGGAAACACCATATATTTT.

This clonotype was counted at least ten times. V usage is TRBV5-1 and J usage is TRBJ2-7; D perhaps matches TRBD2 (5 bases). V lost 0 bases and J 6 bases, leaving 13 bases between the germline ends. This CDR3 has 14 amino acids. Germline-derived CDR1 and CDR2 are SGHRS and YFSETQ. The DNA of the CDR3 is TGCGCCAGCAGCTTGGGTCAGGTCGGGGTCGAGCAGTACTTC. As protein: CASSLGQVGVEQYF. Full variable domain (rest looked up from reference TRBV5-1 and TRBJ2-7): KAGVTQTPRYLIKTRGQQVTLSCSPISGHRSVSWYQQTPGQGLQFLFEYFSETQRNKGNFPGRFSGRQFSNSRSEMNVSTLELGDSALYLCASSLGQVGVEQYFGPGTRLTVT.

The genes are TRBV2 and TRBJ2-5; tentatively, D is TRBD1 (5 bases). CDR3 length equals 16 residues. Germline V gives CDR1 SNHLY, CDR2 FYNNEI. Deletions cut 5 bases from V and 2 bases from J, with 18 bases between. DNA of the CDR3: TGTGCCAGCAGTTCTACCATGTCAGACAGTCAAGAGACCCAGTACTTC. It is translated as CASSSTMSDSQETQYF.